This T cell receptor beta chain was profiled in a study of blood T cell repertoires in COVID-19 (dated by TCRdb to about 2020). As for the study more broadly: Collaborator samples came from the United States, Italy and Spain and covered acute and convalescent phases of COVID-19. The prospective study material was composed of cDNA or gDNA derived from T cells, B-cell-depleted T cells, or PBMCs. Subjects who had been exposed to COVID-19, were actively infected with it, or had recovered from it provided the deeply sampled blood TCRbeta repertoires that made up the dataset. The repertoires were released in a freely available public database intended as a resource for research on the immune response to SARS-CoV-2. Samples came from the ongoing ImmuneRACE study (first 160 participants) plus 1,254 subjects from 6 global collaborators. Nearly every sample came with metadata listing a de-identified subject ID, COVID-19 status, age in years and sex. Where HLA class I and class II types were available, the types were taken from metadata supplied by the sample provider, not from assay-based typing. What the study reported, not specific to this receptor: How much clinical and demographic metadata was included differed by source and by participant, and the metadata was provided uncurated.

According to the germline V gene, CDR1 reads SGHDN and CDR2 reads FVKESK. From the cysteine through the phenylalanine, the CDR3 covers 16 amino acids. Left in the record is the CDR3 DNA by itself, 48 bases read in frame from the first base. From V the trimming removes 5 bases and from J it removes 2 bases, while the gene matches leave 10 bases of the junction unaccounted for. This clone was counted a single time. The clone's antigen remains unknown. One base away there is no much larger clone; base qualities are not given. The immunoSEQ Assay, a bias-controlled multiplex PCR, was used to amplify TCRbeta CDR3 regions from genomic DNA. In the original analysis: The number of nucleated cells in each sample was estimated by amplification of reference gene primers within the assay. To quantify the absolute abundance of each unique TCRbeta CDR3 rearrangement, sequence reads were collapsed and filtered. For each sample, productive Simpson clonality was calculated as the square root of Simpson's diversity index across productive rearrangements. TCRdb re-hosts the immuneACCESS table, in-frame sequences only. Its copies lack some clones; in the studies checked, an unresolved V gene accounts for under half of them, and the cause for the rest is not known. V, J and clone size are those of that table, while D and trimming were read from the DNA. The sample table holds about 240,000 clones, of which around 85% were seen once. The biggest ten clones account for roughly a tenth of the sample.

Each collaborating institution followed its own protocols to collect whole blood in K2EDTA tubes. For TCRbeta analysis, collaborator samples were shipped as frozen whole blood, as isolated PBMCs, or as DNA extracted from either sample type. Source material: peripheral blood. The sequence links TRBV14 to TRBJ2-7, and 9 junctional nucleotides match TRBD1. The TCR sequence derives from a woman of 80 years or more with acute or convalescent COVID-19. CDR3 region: CASSLIPGQGTYEQYF. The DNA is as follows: TGTGCCAGCAGCTTAATACCGGGACAGGGAACCTACGAGCAGTACTTC.